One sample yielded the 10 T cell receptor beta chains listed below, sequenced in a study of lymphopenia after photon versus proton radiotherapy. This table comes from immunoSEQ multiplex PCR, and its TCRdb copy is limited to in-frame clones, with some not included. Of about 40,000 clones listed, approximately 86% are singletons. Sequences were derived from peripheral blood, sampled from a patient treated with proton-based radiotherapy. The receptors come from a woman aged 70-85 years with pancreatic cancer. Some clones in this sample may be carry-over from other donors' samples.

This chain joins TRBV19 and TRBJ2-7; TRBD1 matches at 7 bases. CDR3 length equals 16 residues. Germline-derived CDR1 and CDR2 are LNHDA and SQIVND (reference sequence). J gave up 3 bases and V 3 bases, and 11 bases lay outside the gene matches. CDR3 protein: CASSMTRQGGNYEQYF. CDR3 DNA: TGTGCCAGTAGTATGACCCGACAGGGTGGGAACTACGAGCAGTACTTC. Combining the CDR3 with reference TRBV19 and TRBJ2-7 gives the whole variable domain DGGITQSPKYLFRKEGQNVTLSCEQNLNHDAMYWYRQDPGQGLRLIYYSQIVNDFQKGDIAEGYSVSREKKESFPLTVTSAQKNPTAFYLCASSMTRQGGNYEQYFGPGTRLTVT.

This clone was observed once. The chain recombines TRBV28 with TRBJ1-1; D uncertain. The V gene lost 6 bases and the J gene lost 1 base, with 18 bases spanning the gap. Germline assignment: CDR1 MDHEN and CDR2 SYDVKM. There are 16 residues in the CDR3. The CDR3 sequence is CASRTLVGFANTEAFF. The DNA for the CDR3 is TGTGCCAGCAGGACGTTGGTGGGGTTCGCGAACACTGAAGCTTTCTTT.

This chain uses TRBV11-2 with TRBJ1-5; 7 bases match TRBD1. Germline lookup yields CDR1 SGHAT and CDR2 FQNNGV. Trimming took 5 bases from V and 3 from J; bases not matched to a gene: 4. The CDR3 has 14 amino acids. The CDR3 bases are TGTGCCAGCAGCCCGGGACAGCACAATCAGCCCCAGCATTTT. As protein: CASSPGQHNQPQHF.

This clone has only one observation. CDR3 coding DNA: TGTGCCAGCAGCTTTAATCGGGACGGGACAGCCTCCTACGAGCAGTACTTC. Amino acid sequence: CASSFNRDGTASYEQYF. The chain uses TRBV7-2 and TRBJ2-7, with 7 bases that match TRBD1. Germline-derived CDR1 and CDR2 are SGHTA and FQGNSA. The junction had 11 bases not matched to a gene; V was cut back by 3 bases and J by 0 bases. CDR3 length: 17 amino acids.

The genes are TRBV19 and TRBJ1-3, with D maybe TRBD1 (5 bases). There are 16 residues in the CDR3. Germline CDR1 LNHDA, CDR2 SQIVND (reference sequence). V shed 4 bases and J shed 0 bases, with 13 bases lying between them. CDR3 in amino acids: CASSRQRSISGNTIYF. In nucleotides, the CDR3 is TGTGCCAGTAGTAGACAGCGGAGCATCTCTGGAAACACCATATATTTT.

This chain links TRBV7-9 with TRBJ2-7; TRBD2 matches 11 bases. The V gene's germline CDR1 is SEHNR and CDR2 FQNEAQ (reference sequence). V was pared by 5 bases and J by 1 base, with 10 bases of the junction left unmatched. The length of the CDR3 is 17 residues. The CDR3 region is CASSPRTSGQYSYEQYF. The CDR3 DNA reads TGTGCCAGCAGCCCGAGGACTAGCGGGCAGTATTCCTACGAGCAGTACTTC. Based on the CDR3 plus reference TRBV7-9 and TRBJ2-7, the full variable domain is DTGVSQNPRHKITKRGQNVTFRCDPISEHNRLYWYRQTLGQGPEFLTYFQNEAQLEKSRLLSDRFSAERPKGSFSTLEIQRTEQGDSAMYLCASSPRTSGQYSYEQYFGPGTRLTVT.

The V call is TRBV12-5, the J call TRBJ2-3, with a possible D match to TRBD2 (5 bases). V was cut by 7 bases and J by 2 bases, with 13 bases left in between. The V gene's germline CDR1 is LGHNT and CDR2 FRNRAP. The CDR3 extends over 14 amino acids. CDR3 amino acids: CASAAGPTTDTQYF. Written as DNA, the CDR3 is TGTGCTAGTGCCGCGGGCCCAACCACAGATACGCAGTATTTT.

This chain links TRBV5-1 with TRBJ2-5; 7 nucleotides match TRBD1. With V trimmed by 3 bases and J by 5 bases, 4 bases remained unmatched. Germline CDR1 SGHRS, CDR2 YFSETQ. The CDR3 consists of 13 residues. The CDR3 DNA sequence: TGCGCCAGCAGCTCGACAGGGAGCGAGACCCAGTACTTC. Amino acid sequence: CASSSTGSETQYF.

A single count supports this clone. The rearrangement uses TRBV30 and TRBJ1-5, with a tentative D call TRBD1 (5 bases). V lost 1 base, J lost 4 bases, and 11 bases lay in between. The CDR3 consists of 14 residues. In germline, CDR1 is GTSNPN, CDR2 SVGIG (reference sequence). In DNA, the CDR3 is TGTGCCTGGAGTGGCTTGGGGGGGAATCAGCCCCAGCATTTT. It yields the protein CAWSGLGGNQPQHF.

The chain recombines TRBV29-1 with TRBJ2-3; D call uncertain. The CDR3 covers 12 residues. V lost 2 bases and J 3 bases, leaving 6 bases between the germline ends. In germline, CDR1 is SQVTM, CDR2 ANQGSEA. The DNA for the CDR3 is TGCAGCGTTGAATCTGGGACAGATACGCAGTATTTT. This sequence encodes CSVESGTDTQYF.